This TCR beta chain originates from a study of T cell responses to AZD1222 COVID-19 vaccine. The V end lost 2 bases, the J end lost 2 bases, and 10 bases lay between the germline ends. CDR1 is SGHKS and CDR2 is YYEKEE in the germline V gene (reference sequence). The CDR3 spans 15 residues. With regard to this clone: Its antigen is unknown.

Study outcomes and limitations: Sampling that yielded the repertoires occurred only after the peak T cell response. Spike-wide vaccine-associated CD4 TCRs dominated at 160-218 and 743-854.

Data came from immunoSEQ multiplex PCR; TCRdb stores just in-frame clones and leaves some out. The profile shows about 130,000 clones, 88% of them singletons. This chain uses TRBV5-5 with TRBJ1-4; D is undetermined. The sample was peripheral blood, taken on day 0 of MenACWY control vaccination. This receptor was taken from an adult in good health. For the CDR3, the DNA is TGTGCCAGCAGCTTTGTCCAGGACACTAATGAAAAACTGTTTTTT. Residues: CASSFVQDTNEKLFF. Supplemented by reference TRBV5-5 and TRBJ1-4, the full variable domain reads DAGVTQSPTHLIKTRGQQVTLRCSPISGHKSVSWYQQVLGQGPQFIFQYYEKEERGRGNFPDRFSARQFPNYSSELNVNALLLGDSALYLCASSFVQDTNEKLFFGSGTQLSVL.